A selection of T cell receptor beta chains follows, all from one sample in a study of cytomegalovirus exposure and HLA in healthy donors. Repertoires were generated with immunoSEQ multiplex PCR, while TCRdb's copy carries only in-frame clones and drops some. The data contain 140,000 to 150,000 clones, 80% of them singletons. The specimen sequenced was PBMCs. These receptors originate from a man aged 35 to 55 in good health and CMV-seronegative. CDR3s include the opening cysteine and the closing phenylalanine or tryptophan. D genes are given only for firm matches. Expanded clones are given a class, and other clones once, few, many or no size at all.

.	TRBD2	TRBJ2-7	TRBV5-1	CASSLASGASYEQYF	TGCGCCAGCAGCTTGGCTAGCGGGGCCTCCTACGAGCAGTACTTC
.	.	TRBJ2-2	TRBV9	CASSVDHGRAAGELFF	TGTGCCAGCAGCGTAGATCACGGCAGGGCCGCCGGGGAGCTGTTTTTT
.	TRBD1	TRBJ2-4	TRBV19	CASSIPGTGRNIQYF	TGTGCCAGTAGTATCCCAGGGACAGGGAGGAACATTCAGTACTTC
few	.	TRBJ1-6	TRBV19	CASRRTSYNSPLHF	TGTGCCAGTAGGAGAACGTCCTATAATTCACCCCTCCACTTT
.	.	TRBJ1-2	TRBV11-2	CASSSPRRPKDGYTF	TGTGCCAGCAGCTCCCCCAGGAGGCCTAAGGATGGCTACACCTTC
once	TRBD1	TRBJ1-2	TRBV5-4	CASSLGDRLFYGYTF	TGTGCCAGCAGCTTGGGGGACAGGCTCTTCTATGGCTACACCTTC
.	.	TRBJ1-5	TRBV28	CASSFRTPKAQHF	TGTGCCAGCAGTTTCAGAACCCCCAAAGCCCAGCATTTT
.	TRBD1	TRBJ2-7	TRBV12-5	CASGSSVGQGGINEQYF	TGTGCTAGTGGTTCCTCGGTTGGACAGGGGGGCATCAACGAGCAGTACTTC
.	TRBD1	TRBJ2-1	TRBV6-1	CASSEEWTGEFF	TGTGCCAGCAGTGAAGAGTGGACAGGGGAGTTCTTC
.	.	TRBJ1-2	TRBV25-1	CASQESTPFYGYTF	TGTGCCAGCCAAGAATCCACACCTTTCTATGGCTACACCTTC
.	.	TRBJ1-6	TRBV4-1	CASSQEWQGNNSPLHF	TGCGCCAGCAGCCAAGAATGGCAGGGGAATAATTCACCCCTCCACTTT
.	.	TRBJ2-3	TRBV6-6	CASRPEGITDTQYF	TGTGCCAGCAGGCCAGAGGGTATCACAGATACGCAGTATTTT
.	TRBD1	TRBJ1-4	TRBV6-6	CASSSRTGVGEKLFF	TGTGCCAGCAGTTCCAGGACAGGGGTGGGGGAAAAACTGTTTTTT
once	.	TRBJ1-2	TRBV27	CASRPGQFGLIGYTF	TGTGCCAGCAGGCCAGGACAGTTTGGACTTATCGGCTACACCTTC
.	.	TRBJ1-5	TRBV4-3	CASSQDGRGPYQPQHF	TGCGCCAGCAGCCAAGATGGCAGGGGTCCCTATCAGCCCCAGCATTTT
.	TRBD1	TRBJ2-6	TRBV28	CASSSYTGAGANVLTF	TGTGCCAGCAGTTCCTATACAGGGGCTGGGGCCAACGTCCTGACTTTC
.	TRBD1	TRBJ1-5	TRBV7-2	CASSLTGTNQPQHF	TGTGCCAGCAGCTTGACAGGGACCAATCAGCCCCAGCATTTT
.	.	TRBJ2-2	TRBV5-6	CASRIMTGRVNTGELFF	TGTGCCAGCAGAATAATGACAGGACGGGTGAACACCGGGGAGCTGTTTTTT
few	.	TRBJ1-2	TRBV6-5	CASSLRETNYGYTF	TGTGCCAGCAGTTTAAGGGAGACGAACTATGGCTACACCTTC
once	TRBD2	TRBJ2-3	TRBV5-1	CASFLAGYSDTQYF	TGCGCCAGCTTCCTAGCGGGGTACTCAGATACGCAGTATTTT
.	.	TRBJ2-2	TRBV7-2	CAALGASNTGELFF	TGTGCCGCGTTGGGGGCTTCGAACACCGGGGAGCTGTTTTTT
.	.	TRBJ1-5	TRBV10-3	CAISEPVAGSGSNQPQHF	TGTGCCATCAGCGAGCCGGTTGCGGGGTCGGGGAGCAATCAGCCCCAGCATTTT